This T cell receptor beta chain was sequenced during a study of blood T cell repertoires in COVID-19. Whole-study context: Sources were T cells, B-cell-depleted T cells, or PBMCs; the material itself was cDNA or gDNA.

This CDR3 is built from 14 residues. Germline V gene data show CDR1 as LNHNV and CDR2 as YYDKDF (reference sequence). Between the trimmed V and J ends, which lost 0 bases and 3 bases, there was a span of 9 bases. Sequenced by immunoSEQ multiplex PCR; TCRdb stores in-frame clones only, minus some. The sample shows over 400,000 clones, less than 90% of them seen only once. The sample taken for sequencing was peripheral blood. The receptor comes from a woman aged 50 to 65 with COVID-19, enrolled during active disease. The rearrangement links TRBV15 to TRBJ2-7; tentatively, D is TRBD1 (5 bases). The DNA of the CDR3 is TGTGCCACCAGCAGAGAACCGCAGGGCTACGAGCAGTACTTC. It specifies CATSREPQGYEQYF.